These T cell receptor beta chains were read from a single sample in a study of low-dose radiotherapy and immunotherapy resistance in tumors. TCRdb independently ran MiXCR on the reads; one entry per CDR3 protein. Altogether roughly 100,000 distinct CDR3 sequences are present, roughly 19% being singletons, with the ten largest covering more than 10%. Sequencing was performed on PBMCs, taken after low-dose radiotherapy plus immunotherapy. These receptors all stem from a female donor with ovarian cancer. The CDR3 runs from the conserved cysteine through the conserved F or W. Fields, in order: CDR3 length, J gene, clone size, D gene, V gene, CDR3 DNA, CDR3 protein. The D gene is left open where the match is weak. Rows give clone size only sometimes, using once, few, many, or a class for an expanded clone.

>12|TRBJ2-7|many|TRBD1|TRBV29-1
TGCAGCGGGAAGGACAGGGCCGACGAGCAGTACTTC
CSGKDRADEQYF
>12|TRBJ1-1|few|.|TRBV10-3
TGTGCCATCAGTGAGCTGGGAGCTGAAGCTTTCTTT
CAISELGAEAFF
>16|TRBJ1-2|many|TRBD1|TRBV7-2
TGTGCCAGCAGCTTCGGACAGGGGGCAACGGGGTATGGCTACACCTTC
CASSFGQGATGYGYTF
>15|TRBJ1-3|many|.|TRBV10-3
TGTGCCATCAGTGAGTCTGCCAGCTCTGGAAACACCATATATTTT
CAISESASSGNTIYF
>12|TRBJ2-5|.|.|TRBV29-1
TGCAGCGCCCAGGGTGGACAAGAGACCCAGTACTTC
CSAQGGQETQYF
>14|TRBJ2-7|many|.|TRBV9
TGTGCCAGCAGCGTAGCTCCCATCTCCTACGAGCAGTACTTC
CASSVAPISYEQYF
>15|TRBJ2-3|.|TRBD2|TRBV20-1
TGCAGTGCTGGGATTACTAGCGGAGCAGTTGGTACGCAGTATTTT
CSAGITSGAVGTQYF
>14|TRBJ2-7|many|.|TRBV7-9
TGTGCCAGCAGCTTAGCAGGGACTCTCTACGAGCAGTACTTC
CASSLAGTLYEQYF
>12|TRBJ2-5|many|.|TRBV5-5
TGTGCCAGCAGTCGGGTCCCAGAGACCCAGTACTTC
CASSRVPETQYF
>17|TRBJ1-6|many|TRBD1|TRBV28
TGTGCCAGCAGTTTTAGCCGGACAGGGAAGTATAATTCACCCCTCCACTTT
CASSFSRTGKYNSPLHF
>11|TRBJ2-7|.|.|TRBV28
TGTGCCAGCAGTACTGGACAGAAGAGCGACTTC
CASSTGQKSDF
>15|TRBJ2-1|many|.|TRBV10-2
TGCGCCAGCAGTGTTAACGTCCGCTCCTACAATGAGCAGTTCTTC
CASSVNVRSYNEQFF
>15|TRBJ2-1|.|TRBD1|TRBV5-1
TGCGCCAGCAGCTTACAGGGGCCTCAGTACAATGAGCAGTTCTTC
CASSLQGPQYNEQFF
>15|TRBJ1-1|many|.|TRBV11-3
TGTGCCAGCAGCCCCCTCGGGACAACAGGTACTGAAGCTTTCTTT
CASSPLGTTGTEAFF
>11|TRBJ2-1|many|.|TRBV7-9
TGTGCCAGCAGCTTAGAGCCGCAGCAGTTCTTC
CASSLEPQQFF
>18|TRBJ2-1|many|.|TRBV5-1
TGCGCCAGCAGCTTGGCCATCGGGTACAGGGACCCAAACAATGAGCAGTTCTTC
CASSLAIGYRDPNNEQFF
>14|TRBJ2-1|many|TRBD2|TRBV20-1
TGCAGTGCTAGGGGACTAGCGGGTTACAATGAGCAGTTCTTC
CSARGLAGYNEQFF
>14|TRBJ2-7|.|.|TRBV13
TGTGCCAGCAGCCTCAGGGGAGACGGCTACGAGCAGTACTTC
CASSLRGDGYEQYF
>15|TRBJ1-6|.|TRBD1|TRBV7-2
TGTGCCAGCAGCGGTGCCGGGACAGGGGGTTCACCCCTCCACTTT
CASSGAGTGGSPLHF
>14|TRBJ1-4|many|TRBD1|TRBV7-2
TGTGCCAGCAGCTCGGACAGGGGGAGGCAAAAACTGTTTTTT
CASSSDRGRQKLFF
>16|TRBJ1-6|many|TRBD1|TRBV28
TGTGCCAGCAGTTTGCCCGGGACAGGGGTAAATTCACCCCTCCACTTT
CASSLPGTGVNSPLHF
>11|TRBJ1-1|many|.|TRBV19
TGTGCCAGTAGTATGCCGGCCACCGCTTTCTTT
CASSMPATAFF
>14|TRBJ1-5|.|TRBD1|TRBV5-5
TGTGCCAGCAGCTCCAGGGGGCGGAATCAGCCCCAGCATTTT
CASSSRGRNQPQHF
>17|TRBJ2-1|many|TRBD2|TRBV24-1
TGTGCCACCAGTGACCCGAGCGGGAGGGAGTCCTACAATGAGCAGTTCTTC
CATSDPSGRESYNEQFF
>16|TRBJ2-2|many|.|TRBV4-3
TGCGCCAGCAGCCAAGAAAAGGGGACCCTCACCGGGGAGCTGTTTTTT
CASSQEKGTLTGELFF
>19|TRBJ2-1|many|TRBD2|TRBV19
TGTGCCAGTAGTATATATTCCCGGGGTAGCGGGGGGGCCTACAATGAGCAGTTCTTC
CASSIYSRGSGGAYNEQFF
>14|TRBJ1-1|many|.|TRBV7-6
TGTGCCAGCAGCCCGGGACGGCTCAACACTGAAGCTTTCTTT
CASSPGRLNTEAFF
>17|TRBJ2-7|many|.|TRBV7-2
TGTGCCAGCAGCTCCGGGACCCACTGGGGGGCCTCCTACGAGCAGTACTTC
CASSSGTHWGASYEQYF
>16|TRBJ2-7|many|.|TRBV29-1
TGCAGCGTTTCAGGGGGAGGGCGGGTTTCGTCCTACGAGCAGTACTTC
CSVSGGGRVSSYEQYF
>15|TRBJ1-5|many|.|TRBV24-1
TGTGCCACCAGTGATTCCAGGGGAGGAGATCAGCCCCAGCATTTT
CATSDSRGGDQPQHF
>16|TRBJ2-5|many|TRBD1|TRBV5-4
TGTGCCAGCAGCCCCTATCACAGGGGAGCTCAAGAGACCCAGTACTTC
CASSPYHRGAQETQYF
>13|TRBJ1-2|many|.|TRBV29-1
TGCAGCGTTACAACCGGTACGGGCTATGGCTACACCTTC
CSVTTGTGYGYTF
>17|TRBJ2-2|.|.|TRBV7-9
.
CASSPVNPTNTGELFFF
>13|TRBJ2-3|many|.|TRBV29-1
TGCAGCGCCTCGGGCAGGGGCACAGATACGCAGTATTTT
CSASGRGTDTQYF
>13|TRBJ1-2|many|.|TRBV7-2
TGTGCCAGCAGCTCACAGGGACTTTGGGGCTACACCTTC
CASSSQGLWGYTF
>15|TRBJ2-1|many|TRBD2|TRBV28
TGTGCCAGCGCGGGGGGGGACTCGCTCGGCAATGAGCAGTTCTTC
CASAGGDSLGNEQFF
>11|TRBJ2-7|many|.|TRBV6-2/TRBV6-3
TGTGCCAGCAGTTACTTGGGCGAGCAGTACTTC
CASSYLGEQYF
>14|TRBJ2-1|many|.|TRBV20-1
TGCAGTGCTGAGGGGGAGAGCTCCTACAATGAGCAGTTCTTC
CSAEGESSYNEQFF
>16|TRBJ2-7|many|TRBD2|TRBV7-7
TGTGCTAGCAGCCCCATCGGACTAGCGGGAGTGGGAGAGCAGTACTTC
CASSPIGLAGVGEQYF
>13|TRBJ2-5|many|.|TRBV9
TGTGCCAGCAGCGTTGGTAGTGGTGAGACCCAGTACTTC
CASSVGSGETQYF
>12|TRBJ1-2|many|.|TRBV27
TGTGCCAGCAGTTTACCAGGGAATGGCTACACCTTC
CASSLPGNGYTF
>18|TRBJ2-1|many|.|TRBV6-2/TRBV6-3
TGTGCCAGCCGGGAAACCAAACAGGGGAGGAGGTCGGGGGGTGAGCAGTTCTTC
CASRETKQGRRSGGEQFF
>15|TRBJ2-7|few|TRBD2|TRBV20-1
TGCAGTGCTAGAGATTCAGCTAGCGGCCTTGCCGAGCAGTACTTC
CSARDSASGLAEQYF
>16|TRBJ2-2|many|TRBD1|TRBV5-5
TGTGCCAGCAGCCCCAGACAGGGCCTGAACACCGGGGAGCTGTTTTTT
CASSPRQGLNTGELFF
>16|TRBJ2-1|many|TRBD2|TRBV20-1
TGCAGCGCAATGGGGCCCGGGACTAGCGTCCACAATGAGCAGTTCTTC
CSAMGPGTSVHNEQFF
>14|TRBJ2-7|many|.|TRBV12-3/TRBV12-4
TGTGCCAGCAGCCGCACAGCGAGCTCCTACGAGCAGTACTTC
CASSRTASSYEQYF
>19|TRBJ2-3|many|.|TRBV5-4
TGTGCCAGCAGCAGGGACGCCAGACTCCTAACCCTAGACACAGATACGCAGTATTTT
CASSRDARLLTLDTDTQYF
>15|TRBJ1-1|many|TRBD1|TRBV11-3
TGTGCCAGCAGCTTCTCCGGGACAGGGGACACTGAAGCTTTCTTT
CASSFSGTGDTEAFF
>12|TRBJ2-1|many|.|TRBV29-1
TGCAGCGTTGTAGGAGGGGGTGATGAGCAGTTCTTC
CSVVGGGDEQFF